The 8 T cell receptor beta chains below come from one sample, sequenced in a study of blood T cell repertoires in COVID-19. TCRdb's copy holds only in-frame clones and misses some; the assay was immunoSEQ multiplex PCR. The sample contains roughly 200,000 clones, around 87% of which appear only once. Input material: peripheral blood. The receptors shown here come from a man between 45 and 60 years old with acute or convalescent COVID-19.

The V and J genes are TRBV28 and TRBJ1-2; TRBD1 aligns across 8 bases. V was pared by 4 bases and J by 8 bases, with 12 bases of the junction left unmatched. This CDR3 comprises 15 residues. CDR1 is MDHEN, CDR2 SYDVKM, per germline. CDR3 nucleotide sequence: TGTGCCAGCAGTTCCGGACAGGGTATAGGCGGAGGCTACACCTTC. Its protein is CASSSGQGIGGGYTF.

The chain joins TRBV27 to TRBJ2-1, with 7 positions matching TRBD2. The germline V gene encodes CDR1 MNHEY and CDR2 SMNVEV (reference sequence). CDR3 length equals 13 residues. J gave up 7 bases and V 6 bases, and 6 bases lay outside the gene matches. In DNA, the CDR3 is TGTGCCAGCAGGTGGGCCGGGAGGAATGAGCAGTTCTTC. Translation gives CASRWAGRNEQFF.

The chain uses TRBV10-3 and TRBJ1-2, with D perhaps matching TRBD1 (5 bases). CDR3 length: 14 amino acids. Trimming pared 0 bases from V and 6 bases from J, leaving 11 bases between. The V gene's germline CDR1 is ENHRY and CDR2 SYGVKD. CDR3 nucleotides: TGTGCCATCAGTGAGTCGGCGGGGGGGGATGGCTACACCTTC. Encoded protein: CAISESAGGDGYTF.

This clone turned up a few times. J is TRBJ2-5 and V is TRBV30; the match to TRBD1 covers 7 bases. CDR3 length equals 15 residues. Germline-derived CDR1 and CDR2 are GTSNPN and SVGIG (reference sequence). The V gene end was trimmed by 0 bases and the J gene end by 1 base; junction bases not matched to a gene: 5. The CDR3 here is CAWSVGQRFQETQYF. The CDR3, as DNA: TGTGCCTGGAGTGTGGGACAGCGATTCCAAGAGACCCAGTACTTC.

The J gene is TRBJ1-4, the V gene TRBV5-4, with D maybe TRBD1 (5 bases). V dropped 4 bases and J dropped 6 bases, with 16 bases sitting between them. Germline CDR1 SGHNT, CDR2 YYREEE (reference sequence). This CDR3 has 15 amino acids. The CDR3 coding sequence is TGTGCCAGCAGCGCCACCCGGGGGATGGATGAAAAACTGTTTTTT. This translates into CASSATRGMDEKLFF.

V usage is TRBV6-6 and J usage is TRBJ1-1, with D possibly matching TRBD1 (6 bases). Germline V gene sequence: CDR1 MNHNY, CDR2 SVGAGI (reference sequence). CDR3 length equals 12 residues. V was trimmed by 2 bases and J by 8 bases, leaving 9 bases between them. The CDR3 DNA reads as TGTGCCAGCAGTTACCCGGACAGAGAAGCTTTCTTT. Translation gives CASSYPDREAFF.

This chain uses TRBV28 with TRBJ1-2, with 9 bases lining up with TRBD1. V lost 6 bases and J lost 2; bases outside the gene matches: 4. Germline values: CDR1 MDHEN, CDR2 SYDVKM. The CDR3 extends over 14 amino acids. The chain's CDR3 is CASSKGTGNYGYTF. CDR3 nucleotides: TGTGCCAGCAGCAAAGGGACAGGGAACTATGGCTACACCTTC.

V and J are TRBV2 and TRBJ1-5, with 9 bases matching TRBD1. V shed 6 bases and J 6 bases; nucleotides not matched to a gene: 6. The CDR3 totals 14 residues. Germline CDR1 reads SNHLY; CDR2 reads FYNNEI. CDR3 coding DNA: TGTGCCAGCAGAGGCGGACAGGGGCTTCAGCCCCAGCATTTT. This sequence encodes CASRGGQGLQPQHF.